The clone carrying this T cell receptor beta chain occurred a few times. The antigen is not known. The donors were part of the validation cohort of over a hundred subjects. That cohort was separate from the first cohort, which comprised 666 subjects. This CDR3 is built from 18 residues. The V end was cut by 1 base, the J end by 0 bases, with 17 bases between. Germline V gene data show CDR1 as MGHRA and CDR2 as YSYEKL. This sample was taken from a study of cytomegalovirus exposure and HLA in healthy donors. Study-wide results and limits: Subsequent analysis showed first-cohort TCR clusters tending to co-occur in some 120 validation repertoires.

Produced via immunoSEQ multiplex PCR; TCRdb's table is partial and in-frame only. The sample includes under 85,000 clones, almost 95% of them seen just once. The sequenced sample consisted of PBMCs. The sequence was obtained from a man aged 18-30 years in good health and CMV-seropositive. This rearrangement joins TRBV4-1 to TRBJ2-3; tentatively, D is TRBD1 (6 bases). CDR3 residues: CASSQGQPTGYSTDTQYF. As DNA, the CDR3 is TGCGCCAGCAGCCAAGGCCAACCTACAGGGTATAGCACAGATACGCAGTATTTT.